This T cell receptor (beta chain) appears in the sequencing data of a study of shared clonotypes between healthy human individuals. Germline assignment: CDR1 SGDLS and CDR2 YYNGEE. The CDR3 sequence is 15 residues long. Between the trimmed V and J ends, which lost 3 bases and 0 bases, there was a span of 12 bases. Findings and limits, study-wide: Naive CD4 clonotype sharing across several donors was about 5.3%.

Assay: immunoSEQ multiplex PCR; the TCRdb copy retains only in-frame clones and omits some. There are millions of clones in the sample; about 95% occur only once, and 0.85% to 1.2% lies in the top ten. Comment on this clone: What it recognizes is unknown.

CD8 cells classed as naive were CD45RO-negative and positively selected for CCR7, excluding terminally differentiated effector memory CD45RA+ cells. The donors were all Caucasian adults (living in Nashville, Tennessee). This chain links TRBV9 with TRBJ1-1; D is unresolved. This TCR was sampled from a man between 18 and 35 years old in good health. Sample: naive CD8+ T cells sorted from blood. The CDR3 loop reads CASSAAGSMNTEAFF. CDR3 DNA: TGTGCCAGCAGCGCAGCGGGGAGCATGAACACTGAAGCTTTCTTT.